This T cell receptor beta chain was captured in a study of control samples from healthy donors and cancer patients (TCRdb year 2020). Measured from the cysteine to the phenylalanine, the CDR3 is 18 residues long. The DNA shown is the 54-base CDR3, in frame from base 1. The germline V gene specifies SGHDT as CDR1 and YYEEEE as CDR2. Clipping removes 4 bases from V and 5 bases from J, with 18 as the unmatched junction base count. The library was generated by the immunoSEQ multiplex PCR assay. TCRdb provides this immuneACCESS table in a form limited to in-frame rearrangements. Some clones are lacking; in checked studies, under half of them reflect an unresolved V gene, and why the rest are absent is not known. This sample lists fewer than 130,000 clones; around nine tenths were detected once. About 3.9% of the sample belongs to the ten largest clones. As concerns this clone: The antigen it recognizes is unknown. Qualities for individual bases were not recorded, and no much larger clone is one base off.

Material for sequencing was PBMCs. The chain joins TRBV5-6 to TRBJ1-5; 7 nucleotides in the junction match TRBD1. This receptor was identified in a woman aged 55 to 70 with lung cancer. In nucleotides, the sequence is TGTGCCAGCAGCCTATGGGGACAGACCCATGGACTGGATCAGCCCCAGCATTTT. This translates into CASSLWGQTHGLDQPQHF.